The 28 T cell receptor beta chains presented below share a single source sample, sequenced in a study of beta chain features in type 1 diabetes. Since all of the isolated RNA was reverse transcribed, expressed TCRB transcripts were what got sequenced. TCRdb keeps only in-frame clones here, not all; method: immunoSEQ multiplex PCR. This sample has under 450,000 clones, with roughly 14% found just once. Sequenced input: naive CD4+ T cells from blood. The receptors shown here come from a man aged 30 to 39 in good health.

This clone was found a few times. The CDR3 DNA reads as TGTGCCAGCAGCTTAGCGCTTAGCGGGGGGCTTACCTACGAGCAGTACTTC. It codes for CASSLALSGGLTYEQYF. The chain recombines TRBV7-2 with TRBJ2-7; 10 bases match TRBD2. This CDR3 has 17 amino acids. Germline CDR1 SGHTA, CDR2 FQGNSA. The V and J ends lost 0 bases and 2 bases, in that order; junction bases with no gene match: 7.

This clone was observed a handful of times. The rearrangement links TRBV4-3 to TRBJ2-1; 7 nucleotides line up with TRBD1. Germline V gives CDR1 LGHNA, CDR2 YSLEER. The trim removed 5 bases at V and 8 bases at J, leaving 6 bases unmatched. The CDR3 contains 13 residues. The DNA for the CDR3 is TGCGCCAGCAGCGCCCGACAGGGCTATGAGCAGTTCTTC. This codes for CASSARQGYEQFF.

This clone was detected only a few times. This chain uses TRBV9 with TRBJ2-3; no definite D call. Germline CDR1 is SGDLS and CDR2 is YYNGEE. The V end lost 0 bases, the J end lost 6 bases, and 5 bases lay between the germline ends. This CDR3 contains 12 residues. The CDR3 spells CASSVGFDTQYF. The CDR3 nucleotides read TGTGCCAGCAGCGTAGGATTTGATACGCAGTATTTT.

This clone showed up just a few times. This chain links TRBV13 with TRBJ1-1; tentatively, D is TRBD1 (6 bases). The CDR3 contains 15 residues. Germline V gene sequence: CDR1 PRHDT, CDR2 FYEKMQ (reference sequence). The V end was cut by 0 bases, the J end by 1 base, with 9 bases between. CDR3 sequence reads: CASSLGDRQNTEAFF. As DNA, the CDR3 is TGTGCCAGCAGCTTAGGCGACAGGCAGAACACTGAAGCTTTCTTT.

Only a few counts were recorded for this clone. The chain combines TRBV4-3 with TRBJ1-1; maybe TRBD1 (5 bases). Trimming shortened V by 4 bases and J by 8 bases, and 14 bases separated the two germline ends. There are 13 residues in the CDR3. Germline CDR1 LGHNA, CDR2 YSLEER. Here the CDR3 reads CASSRRGPTEAFF. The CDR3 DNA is TGCGCCAGCAGCCGTCGGGGCCCTACCGAAGCTTTCTTT.

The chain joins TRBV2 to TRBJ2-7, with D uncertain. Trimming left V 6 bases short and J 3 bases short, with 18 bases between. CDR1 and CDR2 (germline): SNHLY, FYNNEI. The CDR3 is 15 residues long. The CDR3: CASRTGPHEVYEQYV. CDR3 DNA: TGTGCCAGCAGGACCGGGCCCCACGAGGTCTACGAGCAGTACGTC.

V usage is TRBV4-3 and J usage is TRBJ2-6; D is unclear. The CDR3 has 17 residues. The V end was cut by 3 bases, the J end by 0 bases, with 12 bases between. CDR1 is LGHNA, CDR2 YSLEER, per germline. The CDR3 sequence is CASSHDPTGSGANVLTF. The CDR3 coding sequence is TGCGCCAGCAGCCACGATCCGACGGGCTCTGGGGCCAACGTCCTGACTTTC.

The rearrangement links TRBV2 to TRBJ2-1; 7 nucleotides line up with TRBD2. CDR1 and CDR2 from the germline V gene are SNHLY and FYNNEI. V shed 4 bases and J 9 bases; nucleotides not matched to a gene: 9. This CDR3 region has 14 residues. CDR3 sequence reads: CASSGISREGEQFF. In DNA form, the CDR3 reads TGTGCCAGCAGTGGGATCTCCAGGGAGGGTGAGCAGTTCTTC.

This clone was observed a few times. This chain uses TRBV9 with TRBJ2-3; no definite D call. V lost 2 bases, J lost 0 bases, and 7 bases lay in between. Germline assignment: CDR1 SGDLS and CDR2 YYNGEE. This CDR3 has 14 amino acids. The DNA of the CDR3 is TGTGCCAGCAGCGTCACGGACAGCACAGATACGCAGTATTTT. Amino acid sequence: CASSVTDSTDTQYF.

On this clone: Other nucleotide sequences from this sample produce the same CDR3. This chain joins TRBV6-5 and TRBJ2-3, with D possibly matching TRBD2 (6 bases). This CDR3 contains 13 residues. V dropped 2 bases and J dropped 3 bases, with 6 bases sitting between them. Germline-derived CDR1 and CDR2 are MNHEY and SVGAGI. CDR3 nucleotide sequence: TGTGCCAGCAGTTACGGGGGGACAGATACGCAGTATTTT. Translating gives CASSYGGTDTQYF.

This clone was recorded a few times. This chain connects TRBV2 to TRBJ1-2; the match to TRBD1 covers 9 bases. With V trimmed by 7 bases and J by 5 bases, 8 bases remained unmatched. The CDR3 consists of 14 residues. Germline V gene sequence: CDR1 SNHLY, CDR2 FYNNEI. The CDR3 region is CASTSGTGIYGYTF. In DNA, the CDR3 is TGTGCCAGCACCTCCGGGACAGGGATATATGGCTACACCTTC.

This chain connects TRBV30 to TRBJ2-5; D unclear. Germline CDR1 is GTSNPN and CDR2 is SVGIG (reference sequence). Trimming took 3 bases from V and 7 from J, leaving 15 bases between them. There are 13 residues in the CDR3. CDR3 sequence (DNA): TGTGCCTGGAGATACTCCCCTGGCGGGACCCAGTACTTC. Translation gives CAWRYSPGGTQYF. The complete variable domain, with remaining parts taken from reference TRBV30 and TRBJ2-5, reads SQTIHQWPATLVQPVGSPLSLECTVEGTSNPNLYWYRQAAGRGLQLLFYSVGIGQISSEVPQNLSASRPQDRQFILSSKKLLLSDSGFYLCAWRYSPGGTQYFGPGTRLLVL.

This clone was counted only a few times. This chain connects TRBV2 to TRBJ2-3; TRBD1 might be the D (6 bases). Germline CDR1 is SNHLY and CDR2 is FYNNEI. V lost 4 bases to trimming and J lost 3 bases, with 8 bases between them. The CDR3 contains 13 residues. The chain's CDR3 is CASSGTVTDTQYF. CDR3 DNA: TGTGCCAGCAGTGGGACAGTTACAGATACGCAGTATTTT.

The CDR3 loop reads CASSLAPREIQETQYF. The CDR3 DNA follows: TGTGCCAGCAGCTTAGCTCCCAGGGAAATACAAGAGACCCAGTACTTC. The chain has TRBV13 and TRBJ2-5; a possible D gene is TRBD1 (5 bases). The CDR3 runs 16 residues. V lost 1 base and J 2 bases, leaving 14 bases between the germline ends. Germline V lookup: CDR1 PRHDT, CDR2 FYEKMQ (reference sequence).

This chain's CDR3 is CATPGEHSTDTQYF. CDR3 bases: TGTGCCACGCCGGGGGAGCATAGCACAGATACGCAGTATTTT. This chain links TRBV7-2 with TRBJ2-3; possible D gene TRBD2, 6 bases. Germline lookup yields CDR1 SGHTA and CDR2 FQGNSA. This CDR3 is built from 14 residues. Trimming removed 10 bases from V and 0 bases from J, with 14 bases in between.

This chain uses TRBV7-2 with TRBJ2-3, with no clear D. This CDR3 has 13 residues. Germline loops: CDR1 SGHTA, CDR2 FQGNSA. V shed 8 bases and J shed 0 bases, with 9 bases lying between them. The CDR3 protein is CASCVASTDTQYF. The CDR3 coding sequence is TGTGCCAGCTGTGTTGCGAGCACAGATACGCAGTATTTT.

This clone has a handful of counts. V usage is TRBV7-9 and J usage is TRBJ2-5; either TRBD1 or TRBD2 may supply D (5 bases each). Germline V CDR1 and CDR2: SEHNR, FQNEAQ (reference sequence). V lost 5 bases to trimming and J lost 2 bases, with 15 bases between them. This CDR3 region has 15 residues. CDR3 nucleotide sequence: TGTGCCAGCAGCCAAACCCGGGGCGTTCAAGAGACCCAGTACTTC. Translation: CASSQTRGVQETQYF.

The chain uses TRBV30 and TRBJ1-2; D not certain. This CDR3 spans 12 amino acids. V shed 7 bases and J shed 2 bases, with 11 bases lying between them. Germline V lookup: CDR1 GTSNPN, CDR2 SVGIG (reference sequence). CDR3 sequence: CALRTGNYGYTF. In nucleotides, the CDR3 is TGTGCCTTGAGGACGGGAAACTATGGCTACACCTTC.

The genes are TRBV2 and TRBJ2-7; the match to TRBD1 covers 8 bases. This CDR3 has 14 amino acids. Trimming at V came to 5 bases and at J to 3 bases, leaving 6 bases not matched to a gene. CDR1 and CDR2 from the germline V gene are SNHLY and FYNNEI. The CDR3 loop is CASSKQGEFYEQYF. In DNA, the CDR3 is TGTGCCAGCAGTAAACAGGGGGAGTTCTACGAGCAGTACTTC.

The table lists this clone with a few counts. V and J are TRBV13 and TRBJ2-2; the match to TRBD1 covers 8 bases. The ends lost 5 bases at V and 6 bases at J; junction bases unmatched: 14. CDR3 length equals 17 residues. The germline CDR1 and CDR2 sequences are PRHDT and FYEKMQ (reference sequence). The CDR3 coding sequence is TGTGCCAGCAGCCGCACCGGACAGGGTGTCCCCCCCGGGGAGCTGTTTTTT. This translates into CASSRTGQGVPPGELFF.

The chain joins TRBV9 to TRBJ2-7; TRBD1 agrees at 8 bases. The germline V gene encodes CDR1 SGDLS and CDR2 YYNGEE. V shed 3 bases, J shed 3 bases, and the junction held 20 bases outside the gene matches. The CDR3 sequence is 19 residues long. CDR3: CASSEGDRTKGVPDYEQYV. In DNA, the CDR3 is TGTGCCAGCAGCGAGGGGGACAGGACCAAGGGGGTCCCTGACTACGAGCAGTACGTC.

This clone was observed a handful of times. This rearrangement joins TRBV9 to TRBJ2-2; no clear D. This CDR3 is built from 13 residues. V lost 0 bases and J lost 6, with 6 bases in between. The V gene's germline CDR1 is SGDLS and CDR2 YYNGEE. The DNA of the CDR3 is TGTGCCAGCAGCGTAGGCCTTCCCGGGGAGCTGTTTTTT. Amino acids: CASSVGLPGELFF.

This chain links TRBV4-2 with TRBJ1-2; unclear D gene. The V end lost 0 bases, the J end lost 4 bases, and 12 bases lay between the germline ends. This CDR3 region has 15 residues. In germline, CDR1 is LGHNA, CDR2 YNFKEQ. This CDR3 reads CASSQDRRIPYGYTF. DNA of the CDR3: TGTGCCAGCAGCCAAGATAGAAGGATCCCCTATGGCTACACCTTC.

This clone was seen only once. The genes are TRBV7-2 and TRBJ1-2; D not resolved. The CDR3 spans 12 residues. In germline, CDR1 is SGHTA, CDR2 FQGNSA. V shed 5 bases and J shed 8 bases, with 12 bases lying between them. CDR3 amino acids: CASSRPLEGYTF. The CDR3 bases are TGTGCCAGCAGCCGCCCTTTAGAAGGCTACACCTTC.

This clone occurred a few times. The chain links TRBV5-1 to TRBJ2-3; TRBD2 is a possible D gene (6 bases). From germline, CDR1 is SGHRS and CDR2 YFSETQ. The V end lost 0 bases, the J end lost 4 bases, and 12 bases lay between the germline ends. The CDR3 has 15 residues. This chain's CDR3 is CASSLVAGSADTQYF. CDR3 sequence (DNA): TGCGCCAGCAGCTTGGTTGCGGGATCGGCAGATACGCAGTATTTT.

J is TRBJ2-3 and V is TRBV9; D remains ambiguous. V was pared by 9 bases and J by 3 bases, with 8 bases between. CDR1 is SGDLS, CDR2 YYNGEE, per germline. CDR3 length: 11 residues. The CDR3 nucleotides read TGTGCCACCGGGCTTACAGATACGCAGTATTTT. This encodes CATGLTDTQYF.

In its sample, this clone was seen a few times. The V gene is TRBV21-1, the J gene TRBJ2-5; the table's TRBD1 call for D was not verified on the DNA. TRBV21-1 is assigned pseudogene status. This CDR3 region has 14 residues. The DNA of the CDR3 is TGTGCCAGCAGCATGGTACACGATCAAGAGACCCAGTACTTC. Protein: CASSMVHDQETQYF.

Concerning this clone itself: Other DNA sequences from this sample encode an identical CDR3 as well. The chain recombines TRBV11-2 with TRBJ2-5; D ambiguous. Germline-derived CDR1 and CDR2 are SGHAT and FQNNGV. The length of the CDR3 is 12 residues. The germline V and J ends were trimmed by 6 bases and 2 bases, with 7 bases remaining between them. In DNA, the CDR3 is TGTGCCAGCAGTTCTAATCAAGAGACCCAGTACTTC. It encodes CASSSNQETQYF.